This passage covers 27 T cell receptor beta chains from one sample sequenced in a study of vaccination effects on CD4 cells after COVID-19. Sequencing was performed with immunoSEQ multiplex PCR; in TCRdb, only in-frame clones are kept and a portion is missing. The sample includes over 45,000 clones, approximately 61% of them seen just once. Following culture for around 10 days, CD4+ T cells were isolated. Which antigens these TCRs recognize remains unknown. The material sequenced was CD4+ T cells from PBMCs cultured without peptide, taken before COVID-19 vaccination. Receptors originate from a human donor who received a COVID-19 vaccine.

The chain couples TRBV5-4 to TRBJ1-2; D is uncertain. CDR1 is SGHNT and CDR2 is YYREEE in the germline V gene (reference sequence). The germline V and J ends were trimmed by 3 bases and 1 base, with 7 bases remaining between them. CDR3 length: 13 residues. The CDR3 reads CASSWYSNYGYTF. DNA for the CDR3: TGTGCCAGCAGCTGGTACAGTAACTATGGCTACACCTTC.

V gene TRBV3-1 (or the pseudogene TRBV3-2) combines with J gene TRBJ1-1; no clear D gene. CDR3 length: 12 amino acids. CDR1 LGHDT and CDR2 YNNKEL come from the germline V gene (reference sequence). Trimming pared 8 bases from V and 4 bases from J, leaving 11 bases between. In nucleotides, the CDR3 is TGTGCCAGCGGCAGGAGACGCACTGAAGCTTTCTTT. Amino acid sequence: CASGRRRTEAFF.

The chain is built from TRBV4-3 and TRBJ1-5; D is uncertain. The V and J ends lost 0 bases and 3 bases respectively, with 9 bases between them. The CDR3 is 15 amino acids. Per germline, CDR1 LGHNA and CDR2 YSLEER. The CDR3 reads CASSQDSTNNQPQHF. The CDR3 DNA sequence: TGCGCCAGCAGCCAAGATTCGACTAACAATCAGCCCCAGCATTTT.

The table lists this clone with a few counts. This chain joins TRBV5-4 and TRBJ1-1; 12 bases fit TRBD1. The V and J ends lost 3 bases and 1 base, in that order; junction bases with no gene match: 4. Germline-derived CDR1 and CDR2 are SGHNT and YYREEE (reference sequence). There are 16 residues in the CDR3. CDR3 sequence: CASSSRDRGRNTEAFF. CDR3 nucleotide sequence: TGTGCCAGCAGCTCCCGGGACAGGGGGCGGAACACTGAAGCTTTCTTT.

The chain carries TRBV9 and TRBJ1-2, with 9 bases lining up with TRBD1. Germline CDR1 is SGDLS and CDR2 is YYNGEE. After removal of 3 bases from V and 3 bases from J, the junction contained 6 bases not matched to a gene. The CDR3 covers 15 residues. The CDR3 DNA is TGTGCCAGCAGCGCGAACAGGGGGCTGGACTATGGCTACACCTTC. Residues: CASSANRGLDYGYTF.

The V and J genes are TRBV10-3 and TRBJ1-1; perhaps TRBD1 as D (6 bases). V lost 10 bases and J 7 bases, leaving 16 bases between the germline ends. The CDR3 is made up of 12 amino acids. CDR1 and CDR2 (germline): ENHRY, SYGVKD. The CDR3 nucleotides read TGTGCCACCAGACAGGTTCAAGGTGAAGCTTTCTTT. It encodes CATRQVQGEAFF.

The V call is TRBV4-2, the J call TRBJ2-3, with 8 bases aligning to TRBD2. Germline CDR1 LGHNA, CDR2 YNFKEQ. This CDR3 has 13 amino acids. After removal of 2 bases from V and 5 bases from J, the junction contained 0 bases not matched to a gene. The chain's CDR3 is CASSQLAGDTQYF. The CDR3 nucleotides are TGTGCCAGCAGCCAACTAGCGGGAGATACGCAGTATTTT.

This clone came up a few times. The V gene is TRBV12-3 or TRBV12-4, the J gene TRBJ2-1; D call uncertain. V lost 1 base to trimming and J lost 5 bases, with 3 bases between them. The CDR3 contains 12 residues. The CDR3 coding sequence is TGTGCCAGCAGTTTAGGGCACAATGAGCAGTTCTTC. Translated, it gives CASSLGHNEQFF.

This clone came up many times. The chain recombines TRBV9 with TRBJ2-7; tentatively, D is TRBD2 (6 bases). The CDR3 runs to 13 residues. Trimming shortened V by 0 bases and J by 7 bases, and 11 bases separated the two germline ends. Germline V CDR1 and CDR2: SGDLS, YYNGEE. CDR3 DNA: TGTGCCAGCAGCGTAGCGGTAGCGGATGAGCAGTACTTC. It encodes CASSVAVADEQYF.

The rearrangement links TRBV12-5 to TRBJ2-3; the D gene is possibly TRBD1 (6 bases). This CDR3 has 14 residues. V dropped 1 base and J dropped 2 bases, with 7 bases sitting between them. Germline V CDR1 and CDR2: LGHNT, FRNRAP. The CDR3 sequence: CASGLGQDTDTQYF. The CDR3 DNA follows: TGTGCTAGTGGTTTGGGACAGGACACAGATACGCAGTATTTT.

The V call is TRBV9, the J call TRBJ2-3, with D unclear. Trimming shortened V by 3 bases and J by 0 bases, and 8 bases separated the two germline ends. The CDR3 spans 14 residues. Germline CDR1 is SGDLS and CDR2 is YYNGEE. DNA of the CDR3: TGTGCCAGCAGCGCCCAGCAAAGCACAGATACGCAGTATTTT. It encodes CASSAQQSTDTQYF.

This clone was seen a few times. The gene calls are TRBV27 and TRBJ1-6; no reliable D call. CDR1 is MNHEY, CDR2 SMNVEV, per germline (reference sequence). CDR3 length: 14 residues. V was clipped by 6 bases and J by 3 bases, with 9 bases between them. The CDR3 DNA follows: TGTGCCAGCAGGGTAACCAGCTATAATTCACCCCTCCACTTT. It specifies CASRVTSYNSPLHF.

The chain links TRBV6-6 to TRBJ2-4; tentatively, D is TRBD2 (6 bases). The ends were cut back, 6 bases at V and 6 bases at J, with 15 bases in the middle. CDR1 MNHNY and CDR2 SVGAGI come from the germline V gene (reference sequence). CDR3 length: 14 amino acids. The CDR3 bases are TGTGCCAGCAGAACGGGGGTTGGCGGAAACATTCAGTACTTC. Amino acid sequence: CASRTGVGGNIQYF.

The rearrangement joins TRBV3-1 (or the pseudogene TRBV3-2) to TRBJ2-2, with D perhaps being TRBD1 or TRBD2 (5 bases each). Trimming took 4 bases from V and 9 from J, leaving 9 bases between them. Germline CDR1 is LGHDT and CDR2 is YNNKEL (reference sequence). The CDR3 contains 12 residues. The CDR3 loop is CASSLGTWELFF. The DNA of the CDR3 is TGTGCCAGCAGCCTCGGGACCTGGGAGCTGTTTTTT.

The chain carries TRBV2 and TRBJ2-6, with 8 nucleotides matching TRBD1. Germline V gene lookup returns CDR1 SNHLY and CDR2 FYNNEI. Losses at the gene ends were 5 bases for V and 0 bases for J; bases not matched to a gene: 9. The CDR3 extends over 18 amino acids. This CDR3 is CASSHRDRISSGANVLTF. The CDR3 DNA is TGTGCCAGCAGTCACCGGGACAGGATAAGCTCTGGGGCCAACGTCCTGACTTTC.

This clone was observed many times. The genes are TRBV3-1 (or the pseudogene TRBV3-2) and TRBJ1-2; D perhaps matches TRBD1 (5 bases). Looked up from germline, CDR1 is LGHDT and CDR2 is YNNKEL (reference sequence). Between the trimmed V and J ends, which lost 2 bases and 8 bases, there was a span of 12 bases. The CDR3 loop spans 13 amino acids. CDR3 protein: CASSQTDGGGYTF. CDR3 sequence (DNA): TGTGCCAGCAGCCAAACGGACGGGGGAGGCTACACCTTC.

This sequence joins TRBV15 and TRBJ1-5; D unclear. Germline V gene sequence: CDR1 LNHNV, CDR2 YYDKDF (reference sequence). The ends were cut back, 1 base at V and 5 bases at J, with 12 bases in the middle. The CDR3 totals 15 residues. As DNA, the CDR3 is TGTGCCACCAGCAGAGTTGGTGTACAAGATCAGCCCCAGCATTTT. Translating gives CATSRVGVQDQPQHF.

This chain uses TRBV7-2 with TRBJ1-5; D is perhaps TRBD1 (5 bases). This CDR3 is built from 15 residues. V gave up 0 bases and J gave up 7 bases, with 13 bases separating them. The germline V gene has CDR1 SGHTA and CDR2 FQGNSA. The chain's CDR3 is CASSLALGPEQPQHF. In DNA, the CDR3 is TGTGCCAGCAGCTTAGCGTTGGGGCCGGAACAGCCCCAGCATTTT.

V gene TRBV29-1 combines with J gene TRBJ2-5; perhaps TRBD1 as D (5 bases). The CDR3 is made up of 12 amino acids. The V and J ends lost 3 bases and 5 bases respectively, with 10 bases between them. The germline gives CDR1 SQVTM, CDR2 ANQGSEA. In DNA, the CDR3 is TGCAGCGTTGACCCAGGGTACGAGACCCAGTACTTC. Translated: CSVDPGYETQYF. Full variable domain (missing parts from reference TRBV29-1 and TRBJ2-5): SAVISQKPSRDICQRGTSLTIQCQVDSQVTMMFWYRQQPGQSLTLIATANQGSEATYESGFVIDKFPISRPNLTFSTLTVSNMSPEDSSIYLCSVDPGYETQYFGPGTRLLVL.

The chain joins TRBV27 to TRBJ1-5, with D possibly matching TRBD1 (5 bases). This CDR3 is built from 14 residues. The germline gives CDR1 MNHEY, CDR2 SMNVEV (reference sequence). Trimming removed 0 bases at V and 5 bases at J, with 8 bases between. In DNA form, the CDR3 reads TGTGCCAGCAGTTTATCCGGGGGGTATCAGCCCCAGCATTTT. Its protein is CASSLSGGYQPQHF.

The chain couples TRBV30 to TRBJ2-5; no firm D call. The CDR3 contains 15 residues. CDR1 is GTSNPN and CDR2 is SVGIG in the germline V gene (reference sequence). V was trimmed by 0 bases and J by 5 bases, leaving 16 bases between them. The CDR3 DNA follows: TGTGCCTGGAGTGTAACCGGCCTCTCGAGGGAGACCCAGTACTTC. Translating gives CAWSVTGLSRETQYF. The variable domain in full, with the rest retrieved from reference TRBV30 and TRBJ2-5, is SQTIHQWPATLVQPVGSPLSLECTVEGTSNPNLYWYRQAAGRGLQLLFYSVGIGQISSEVPQNLSASRPQDRQFILSSKKLLLSDSGFYLCAWSVTGLSRETQYFGPGTRLLVL.

This clone showed up just once. This chain joins TRBV4-1 and TRBJ2-3; D is ambiguous. Germline V gives CDR1 MGHRA, CDR2 YSYEKL. V shed 1 base and J shed 0 bases, with 14 bases lying between them. This CDR3 is 17 amino acids long. CDR3 nucleotides: TGCGCCAGCAGCCAAGTAGGGCGCAGTACTAGCACAGATACGCAGTATTTT. Translation: CASSQVGRSTSTDTQYF.

This rearrangement joins TRBV29-1 to TRBJ1-1; D possibly corresponds to TRBD1 (6 bases). This CDR3 has 15 amino acids. Germline CDR1 and CDR2: SQVTM and ANQGSEA. V lost 0 bases to trimming and J lost 0 bases, with 11 bases between them. The CDR3 loop is CSVEEWGALNTEAFF. In DNA, the CDR3 is TGCAGCGTTGAAGAGTGGGGGGCTTTGAACACTGAAGCTTTCTTT.

The rearrangement uses TRBV5-1 and TRBJ2-7; either TRBD1 or TRBD2 may fit D (6 bases each). The germline gives CDR1 SGHRS, CDR2 YFSETQ. CDR3 length: 16 amino acids. Trimming pared 4 bases from V and 5 bases from J, leaving 22 bases between. This chain's CDR3 is CASSMSGAGVGDEQYF. Written as DNA, the CDR3 is TGCGCCAGCAGCATGTCGGGGGCAGGGGTTGGGGACGAGCAGTACTTC.

V gene TRBV6-5 combines with J gene TRBJ2-1, with D possibly being TRBD1 or TRBD2 (5 bases each). The germline CDR1 and CDR2 sequences are MNHEY and SVGAGI. The CDR3 is 13 amino acids. V lost 6 bases and J lost 7, with 13 bases in between. The CDR3 region is CASSPRWGNEQFF. The CDR3, as DNA: TGTGCCAGCAGCCCGAGGTGGGGGAATGAGCAGTTCTTC.

This clone has a handful of counts. The chain carries TRBV2 and TRBJ2-1; D might be TRBD2 (5 bases). CDR1 and CDR2 (germline): SNHLY, FYNNEI. Trimming removed 4 bases from V and 8 bases from J, with 9 bases in between. The CDR3 loop spans 12 amino acids. Here the CDR3 reads CASSGSGDEQFF. CDR3 bases: TGTGCCAGCAGTGGATCCGGGGATGAGCAGTTCTTC.

J is TRBJ1-4 and V is TRBV7-2; TRBD1 is a possible D gene (5 bases). In germline, CDR1 is SGHTA, CDR2 FQGNSA. Trimming took 0 bases from V and 5 from J, leaving 10 bases between them. The CDR3 loop spans 15 amino acids. The CDR3 bases are TGTGCCAGCAGCTTAGCGGGGGGGAAGAATGAAAAACTGTTTTTT. This encodes CASSLAGGKNEKLFF.